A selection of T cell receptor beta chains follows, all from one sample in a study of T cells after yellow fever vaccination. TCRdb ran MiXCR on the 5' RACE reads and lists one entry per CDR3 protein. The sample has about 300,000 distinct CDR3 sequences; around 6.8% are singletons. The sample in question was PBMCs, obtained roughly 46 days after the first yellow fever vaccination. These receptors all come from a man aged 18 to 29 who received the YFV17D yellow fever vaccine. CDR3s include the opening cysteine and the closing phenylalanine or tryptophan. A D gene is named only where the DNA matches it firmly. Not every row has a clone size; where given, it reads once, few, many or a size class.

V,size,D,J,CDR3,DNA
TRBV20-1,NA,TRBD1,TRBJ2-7,CSATGTGYPEQYF,TGCAGTGCTACCGGGACAGGGTATCCGGAGCAGTACTTC
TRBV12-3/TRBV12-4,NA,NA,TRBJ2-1,CASRGGWVNEQFF,TGTGCCAGCAGGGGGGGCTGGGTCAATGAGCAGTTCTTC
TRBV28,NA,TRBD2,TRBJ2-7,CASRSPRGTYEQYF,TGTGCCAGCAGATCCCCGCGGGGGACCTACGAGCAGTACTTC
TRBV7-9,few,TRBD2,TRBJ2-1,CASSSRLAHEQFF,TGTGCCAGCAGCTCACGACTAGCCCATGAGCAGTTCTTC
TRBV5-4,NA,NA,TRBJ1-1,CASSALGTVNTEAFF,TGTGCCAGCAGCGCGCTCGGGACGGTGAACACTGAAGCTTTCTTT
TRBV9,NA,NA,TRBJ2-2,CASTAFGGGTGEQFF,NA
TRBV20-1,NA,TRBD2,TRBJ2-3,CSANGWLSGGASDTQYF,TGCAGTGCTAACGGGTGGTTGAGCGGGGGGGCCTCAGATACGCAGTATTTT
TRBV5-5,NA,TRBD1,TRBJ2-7,CASSPNRRQGGREQYF,TGTGCCAGCAGCCCAAACCGACGACAGGGGGGTCGGGAGCAGTACTTC
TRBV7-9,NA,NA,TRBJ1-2,CASNPGGPGYTF,TGTGCCAGCAACCCCGGGGGACCGGGCTACACCTTC
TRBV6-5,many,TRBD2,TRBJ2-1,CASNTPLAGGHGEQFF,TGTGCCAGCAACACCCCACTAGCGGGGGGCCACGGTGAGCAGTTCTTC
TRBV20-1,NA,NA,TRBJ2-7,CSARDMGQGFPYEQYF,TGCAGTGCTAGAGATATGGGCCAGGGCTTCCCCTACGAGCAGTACTTC
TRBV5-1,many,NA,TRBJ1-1,CASSLGRVGTEAFF,TGCGCCAGCAGCTTGGGGCGGGTCGGCACTGAAGCTTTCTTT
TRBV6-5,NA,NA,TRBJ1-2,CASSYSDGRYGYTF,TGTGCCAGCAGTTACTCGGACGGTCGGTATGGCTACACCTTC
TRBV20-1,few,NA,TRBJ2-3,CSASGLSTDTQYF,TGCAGTGCTAGTGGACTGTCTACAGATACGCAGTATTTT
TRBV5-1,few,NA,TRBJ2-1,CASSLEQPNNEQFF,TGCGCCAGCAGCTTGGAACAGCCGAACAATGAGCAGTTCTTC
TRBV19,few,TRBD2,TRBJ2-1,CASSIDGRTSGGGIRFF,TGTGCCAGTAGTATAGATGGGCGGACTAGCGGGGGAGGGATCCGGTTCTTC
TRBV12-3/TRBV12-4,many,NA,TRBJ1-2,CASSLIGGYTF,TGTGCCAGCAGTTTAATTGGCGGCTACACCTTC
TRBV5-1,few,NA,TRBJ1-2,CASSLPRDPPDYGYTF,TGCGCCAGCAGCTTGCCCCGAGACCCTCCAGACTATGGCTACACCTTC
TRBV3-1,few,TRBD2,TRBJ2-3,CASSQGSASGGLDTQYF,TGTGCCAGCAGCCAAGGGTCCGCTAGCGGGGGGTTAGATACGCAGTATTTT
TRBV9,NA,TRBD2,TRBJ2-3,CASSVEAGGLTDTQYF,TGTGCCAGCAGCGTGGAAGCGGGGGGCCTCACAGATACGCAGTATTTT
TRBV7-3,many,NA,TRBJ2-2,CASSVPGTRGTGELFF,TGTGCCAGCAGCGTTCCCGGGACCAGGGGCACCGGGGAGCTGTTTTTT
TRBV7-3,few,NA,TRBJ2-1,CASSFMGGSYNEQFF,TGTGCCAGCAGCTTTATGGGGGGCTCCTACAATGAGCAGTTCTTC
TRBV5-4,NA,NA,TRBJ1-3,CASSRWGSGNTIYF,TGTGCCAGCAGTCGATGGGGGTCTGGAAACACCATATATTTT
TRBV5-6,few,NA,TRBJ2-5,CASSFAGSRETQYF,TGTGCCAGCAGCTTCGCGGGGTCGCGCGAGACCCAGTACTTC
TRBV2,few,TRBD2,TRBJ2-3,CASTSGEYTDTQYF,TGTGCCAGCACTAGCGGGGAATACACAGATACGCAGTATTTT
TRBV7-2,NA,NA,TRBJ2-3,CASSFRTESDTQYF,TGTGCCAGCAGCTTTAGGACAGAGTCAGATACGCAGTATTTT
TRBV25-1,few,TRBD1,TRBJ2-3,CASNSRDRGSDTQYF,TGTGCCAGCAACAGCCGGGACAGGGGTTCGGATACGCAGTATTTT
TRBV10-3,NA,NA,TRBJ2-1,CAIRAQGRGHNEQFF,TGTGCCATCAGGGCACAGGGAAGGGGACACAATGAGCAGTTCTTC
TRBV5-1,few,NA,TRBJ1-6,CASSRDRSSYNSPLHF,TGCGCCAGCAGCCGTGACCGGAGCTCCTATAATTCACCCCTCCACTTT
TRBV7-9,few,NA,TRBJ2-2,CASSFWDGELFF,TGTGCCAGCAGCTTCTGGGACGGGGAGCTGTTTTTT
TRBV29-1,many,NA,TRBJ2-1,CSAEGVYNEQFF,TGCAGCGCTGAGGGGGTTTACAATGAGCAGTTCTTC
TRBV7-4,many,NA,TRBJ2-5,CASTYYSRWAKTQYF,TGTGCCAGCACCTATTATTCCCGGTGGGCGAAGACCCAGTACTTC
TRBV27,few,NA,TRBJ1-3,CASSLFRGGNTIYF,TGTGCCAGCAGTTTATTCAGGGGTGGAAACACCATATATTTT
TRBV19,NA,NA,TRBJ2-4,CASSMGAGKGIQYF,TGTGCCAGTAGTATGGGTGCGGGGAAGGGCATTCAGTACTTC
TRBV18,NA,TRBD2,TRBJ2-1,CASSPGGIDEQFF,TGTGCCAGCTCCCCGGGAGGGATCGATGAGCAGTTCTTC
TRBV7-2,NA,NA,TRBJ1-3,CASSLAAPLSGNTIYF,TGTGCCAGCAGCTTGGCGGCTCCCCTCTCTGGAAACACCATATATTTT
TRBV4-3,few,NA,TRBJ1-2,CASSQESPSTRESNYGYTF,TGCGCCAGCAGCCAGGAGAGCCCTTCAACCAGGGAGTCTAACTATGGCTACACCTTC
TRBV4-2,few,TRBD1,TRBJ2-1,CASNPIRDRVLASSYNEQFF,TGTGCCAGCAACCCCATCAGGGACAGGGTTCTCGCCAGCTCCTACAATGAGCAGTTCTTC
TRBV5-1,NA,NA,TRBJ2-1,CASSLDGVGGNEQFF,TGCGCCAGCAGCTTGGATGGGGTGGGGGGCAATGAGCAGTTCTTC
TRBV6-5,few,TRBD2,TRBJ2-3,CASSYSGLAGGSTDTQYF,TGTGCCAGCAGTTATTCCGGACTAGCGGGGGGTAGCACAGATACGCAGTATTTT
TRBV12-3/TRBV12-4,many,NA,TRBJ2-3,CASSPTGGSTDTQYF,TGTGCCAGCAGTCCGACAGGCGGTAGCACAGATACGCAGTATTTT
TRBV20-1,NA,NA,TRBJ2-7,CSASPIWGDEGGSYEQYF,TGCAGTGCTAGTCCCATTTGGGGGGACGAAGGGGGCTCCTACGAGCAGTACTTC
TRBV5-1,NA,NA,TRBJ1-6,CASSPRTDTTYNSPLHF,TGCGCCAGCAGCCCGCGGACCGACACCACTTATAATTCACCCCTCCACTTT
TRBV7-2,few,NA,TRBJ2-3,CASSSRPSVQIEDTQYF,TGTGCCAGCAGCTCCCGACCTAGTGTACAGATCGAGGATACGCAGTATTTT